This TCR beta chain was retrieved from a study of CD4 T cells in relation to SARS-CoV-2 and coronaviruses. Overall study context: TCR beta CDR3s were sequenced after approximately 11-day antigen culture of PBMCs. Whole-study results and caveats: The cross-reactivity analysis covered only spike protein, not other viral proteins.

Germline lookup yields CDR1 SGHTA and CDR2 FQGNSA. The CDR3 is 16 amino acids. With V trimmed by 1 base and J by 4 bases, 5 bases remained unmatched. On this clone itself: Its specificity is unknown.

Before the COVID-19 pandemic, during about 2010-2018, CD4+ T cells were taken from unexposed donors. Isolation of CD4+ T cells took place after around 11 days in culture. Unexposed-donor CD4+ T cells were probed with SARS-CoV-2 S/N and four cold-coronavirus spikes, cells permitting. Cultures received half-medium IL-2 refreshes on days 3 and 7. Profiling relied on immunoSEQ multiplex PCR, and the TCRdb table lists in-frame clones only, not all of them. Found here are about 26,000 clones, around 75% of them singletons; the top ten hold over 10%. The chain is built from TRBV7-2 and TRBJ2-3; 10 positions match TRBD2. This receptor was identified in a human donor in good health. Sequencing used CD4+ T cells from PBMCs, cultured in vitro. The CDR3 DNA reads TGTGCCAGCAGCTTAGGCCCTAGCGGGAGCGCAGATACGCAGTATTTT. It codes for CASSLGPSGSADTQYF.